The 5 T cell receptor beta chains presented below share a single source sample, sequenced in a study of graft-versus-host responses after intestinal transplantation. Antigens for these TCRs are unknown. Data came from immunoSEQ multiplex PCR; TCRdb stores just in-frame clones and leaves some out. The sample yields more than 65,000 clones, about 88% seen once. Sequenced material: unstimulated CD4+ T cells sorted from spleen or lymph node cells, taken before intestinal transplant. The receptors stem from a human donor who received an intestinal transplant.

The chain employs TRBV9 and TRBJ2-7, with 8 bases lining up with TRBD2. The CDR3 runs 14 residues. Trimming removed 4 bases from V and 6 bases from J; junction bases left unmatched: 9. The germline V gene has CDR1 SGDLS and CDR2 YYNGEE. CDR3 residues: CASSPQRESAEQYF. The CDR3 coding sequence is TGTGCCAGCAGCCCCCAGCGGGAGAGCGCCGAGCAGTACTTC. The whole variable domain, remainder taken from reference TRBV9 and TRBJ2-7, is DSGVTQTPKHLITATGQRVTLRCSPRSGDLSVYWYQQSLDQGLQFLIQYYNGEERAKGNILERFSAQQFPDLHSELNLSSLELGDSALYFCASSPQRESAEQYFGPGTRLTVT.

The CDR3 reads CASRWAENTEAFF. CDR3 nucleotides: TGTGCCAGTAGATGGGCCGAAAACACTGAAGCTTTCTTT. J is TRBJ1-1 and V is TRBV19; D gene ambiguous. V lost 6 bases and J lost 2, with 10 bases in between. The CDR3 has 13 amino acids. Looked up from germline, CDR1 is LNHDA and CDR2 is SQIVND (reference sequence). Drawing the rest from reference TRBV19 and TRBJ1-1, the complete variable domain is DGGITQSPKYLFRKEGQNVTLSCEQNLNHDAMYWYRQDPGQGLRLIYYSQIVNDFQKGDIAEGYSVSREKKESFPLTVTSAQKNPTAFYLCASRWAENTEAFFGQGTRLTVV.

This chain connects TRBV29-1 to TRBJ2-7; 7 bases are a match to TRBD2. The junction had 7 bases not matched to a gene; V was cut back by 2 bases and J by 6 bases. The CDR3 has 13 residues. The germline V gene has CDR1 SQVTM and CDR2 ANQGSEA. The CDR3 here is CSVEWRGSFEQYF. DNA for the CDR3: TGCAGCGTTGAATGGCGGGGGTCGTTCGAGCAGTACTTC.

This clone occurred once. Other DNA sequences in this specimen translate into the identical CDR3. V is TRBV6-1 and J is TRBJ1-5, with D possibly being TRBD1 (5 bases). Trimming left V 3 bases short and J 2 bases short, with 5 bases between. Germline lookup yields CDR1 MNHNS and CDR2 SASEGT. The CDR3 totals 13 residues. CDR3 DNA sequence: TGTGCCAGCAGTGACAGGGGCAATCAGCCCCAGCATTTT. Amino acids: CASSDRGNQPQHF.

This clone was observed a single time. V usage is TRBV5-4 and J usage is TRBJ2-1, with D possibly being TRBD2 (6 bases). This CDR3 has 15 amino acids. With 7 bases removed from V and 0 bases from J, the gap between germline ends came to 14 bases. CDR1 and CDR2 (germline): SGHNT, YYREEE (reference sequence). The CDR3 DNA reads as TGTGCCAGCTTCGGAGGGGCGGCCTCCTACAATGAGCAGTTCTTC. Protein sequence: CASFGGAASYNEQFF. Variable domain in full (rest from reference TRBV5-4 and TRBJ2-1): ETGVTQSPTHLIKTRGQQVTLRCSSQSGHNTVSWYQQALGQGPQFIFQYYREEENGRGNFPPRFSGLQFPNYSSELNVNALELDDSALYLCASFGGAASYNEQFFGPGTRLTVL.